This T cell receptor beta chain comes out of a study of Graves' ophthalmopathy and Graves' hyperthyroidism. The study enrolled ophthalmopathy donors with moderate-to-severe activity, CAS ≥3, NOSPECS ≥4 and duration under 3 months. None of the included patients had other autoimmune diseases, uncontrolled infections, pregnancy or lactation, as these led to exclusion. Whole-study findings and limits: For separating ophthalmopathy from stable hyperthyroidism, a 13-signature model gave 85% to 90% sensitivity and about 82% specificity. The model predicted ophthalmopathy progression with over 60% sensitivity and around 72% specificity.

RNA transcripts served as template for amplifying TCR beta CDR3 sequences. The first round was an RT-PCR with HTBI primers, and the second round was a multiplex PCR. TCRdb reprocessed the multiplex PCR reads via MiXCR and lists one record per CDR3 protein. The sample has about 370,000 distinct CDR3 sequences; around 17% are singletons. The germline V gene has CDR1 MDHEN and CDR2 SYDVKM. The CDR3 runs to 15 residues. V was shortened by 4 bases and J by 3 bases, with 15 bases between the two germline ends. This clonotype was recorded many times. Its specificity is unknown. The sequence was obtained from a woman aged 18-30 years with Graves' ophthalmopathy. The specimen sequenced was peripheral blood. V and J are TRBV28 and TRBJ2-5, with D possibly called TRBD1 or TRBD2 (6 bases each). As DNA, the CDR3 is TGTGCCAGCAGTTCCGGGGGTGGGGGCGAAGAGACCCAGTACTTC. It translates to CASSSGGGGEETQYF.